These T cell receptor beta chains were read from a single sample in a study of blood T cells in healthy people across ages. Each CDR3 protein gets one entry after TCRdb re-called the 5' RACE reads with MiXCR. The repertoire holds around 780,000 distinct CDR3 sequences, with about a quarter as singletons. Another study also made use of these data, one on T cells of mothers and their children.

The sample was blood. These receptors all stem from a boy aged 5-17 years in good health. The CDR3 runs from the conserved cysteine through the conserved F or W. The D gene is left open where the match is weak. Only part of the rows carry a size: once, few, many, or a class if the clone is expanded.

>NA|TRBJ2-1|NA|TRBV6-5
CASSYTGNEQFF
TGTGCCAGCAGTTATACGGGCAATGAGCAGTTCTTC
>NA|TRBJ1-1|NA|TRBV6-7
CASSYSGPNESF
TGTGCCAGCAGTTACTCTGGACCTAACGAATCTTTT
>NA|TRBJ2-3|TRBD2|TRBV4-2
CASSPRTSSGADTQYF
TGTGCCAGCAGCCCCAGGACCTCTAGCGGGGCAGATACGCAGTATTTT
>few|TRBJ2-4|TRBD1|TRBV12-3/TRBV12-4
CASSPGTGKTAKNIQYF
TGTGCCAGCAGTCCCGGGACAGGGAAAACGGCCAAAAACATTCAGTACTTC
>NA|TRBJ2-1|NA|TRBV5-1
CASSLEVGTYNEQFF
TGCGCCAGCAGCTTGGAAGTAGGGACCTACAATGAGCAGTTCTTC
>few|TRBJ1-1|NA|TRBV9
CASSGGTETNTEAFF
TGTGCCAGCAGCGGTGGGACGGAGACGAACACTGAAGCTTTCTTT
>NA|TRBJ2-1|NA|TRBV12-3/TRBV12-4
CASSLGNNEQLF
TGTGCCAGCAGTTTAGGGAACAATGAGCAGCTCTTC
>NA|TRBJ2-1|TRBD2|TRBV10-3
CAITPGLAAGDEQFF
TGTGCCATCACTCCCGGACTAGCAGCCGGCGATGAGCAGTTCTTC
>few|TRBJ2-5|TRBD1|TRBV5-1
CASSPGHGDRVETQYF
TGCGCCAGCAGCCCAGGACATGGGGACAGGGTGGAGACCCAGTACTTC
>NA|TRBJ1-5|NA|TRBV12-5
CASAELPRGNQPQHF
TGTGCTAGTGCCGAACTGCCCCGGGGCAATCAGCCCCAGCATTTT
>NA|TRBJ2-7|TRBD1|TRBV25-1
CASKGAGNYEQYF
TGTGCCAGCAAGGGGGCGGGTAACTACGAGCAGTACTTC
>NA|TRBJ2-5|NA|TRBV9
CASSVDLAQETQYF
TGTGCCAGCAGCGTAGATCTAGCTCAAGAGACCCAGTACTTC
>NA|TRBJ2-7|TRBD1|TRBV7-2
CASRHRDRGDEQYF
TGTGCCAGCAGGCACCGGGACAGGGGAGACGAGCAGTACTTC
>NA|TRBJ1-1|NA|TRBV12-3/TRBV12-4
CASSPSAVTEAFF
TGTGCCAGCAGTCCTTCAGCGGTCACTGAAGCTTTCTTT
>NA|TRBJ2-1|NA|TRBV2
CARGSGNEQFF
TGTGCCAGGGGCTCAGGGAATGAGCAGTTCTTC
>few|TRBJ2-7|NA|TRBV27
CAGSLGGAYEQYF
TGTGCCGGCAGTTTAGGCGGTGCCTACGAGCAGTACTTC
>NA|TRBJ1-2|TRBD1|TRBV5-1
CASSWTGTWDYGYTF
TGCGCCAGCAGCTGGACAGGGACCTGGGACTATGGCTACACCTTC
>NA|TRBJ2-4|NA|TRBV4-1
CASSPLGLGSKNIQYF
TGCGCCAGCAGCCCCCTGGGATTAGGTTCCAAAAACATTCAGTACTTC
>NA|TRBJ2-3|NA|TRBV7-9
CASSSGTSRGSSTDTQYF
TGTGCCAGCAGCTCGGGGACGTCGCGGGGCTCTAGCACAGATACGCAGTATTTT
>NA|TRBJ2-1|TRBD1|TRBV6-5
CASSYSWGQTYNEQFF
TGTGCCAGCAGTTACTCCTGGGGACAGACCTACAATGAGCAGTTCTTC
>NA|TRBJ2-2|NA|TRBV10-3
CAISESWDGNTGELFF
TGTGCCATCAGTGAGTCTTGGGACGGGAACACCGGGGAGCTGTTTTTT
>NA|TRBJ1-4|NA|TRBV5-1
CASSLLRNEKLFF
TGCGCCAGCAGCCTGCTGCGGAATGAAAAACTGTTTTTT
>few|TRBJ1-5|NA|TRBV11-2
CASSLGPGLNQPQHF
TGTGCCAGCAGCTTAGGCCCGGGGTTGAATCAGCCCCAGCATTTT